Reported below is one T cell receptor beta chain. The data were obtained in a study of technical replicates of blood from a few donors. The CDR3 runs to 13 residues. Looked up from germline, CDR1 is LNHDA and CDR2 is SQIVND (reference sequence). Trimming pared 2 bases from V and 3 bases from J, leaving 8 bases between. Repertoires were generated with immunoSEQ multiplex PCR, while TCRdb's copy carries only in-frame clones and drops some. The sample includes some 80,000 clones, around 92% seen only once; the top ten take approximately 0.25%. The receptor was isolated from a human donor in good health. The chain links TRBV19 to TRBJ2-7, with D perhaps TRBD1 (6 bases). The sample was T cells isolated from PBMCs. CDR3 loop: CASSILGGYEQYF. DNA of the CDR3: TGTGCCAGTAGTATACTAGGGGGCTACGAGCAGTACTTC.